The T cell receptor beta chain described here comes from a study of TIL therapy for anti-PD-1-resistant metastatic lung cancer. Study background: Tumor harvest preceded PD-1/PD-L1 blockade, followed by nivolumab treatment. Overall study results and limits: The cohort had more treatment-naive, never-smoker and oncogene-addicted patients than typical. After infusion, TIL clonotypes partly replaced peripheral T cells and declined over months.

Worth noting for this clone: The antigen is undetermined.

Time point specified: pre-treatment sample, taken before nivolumab and TIL therapy. The immunoSEQ assay was v3. Survey-level samples got 1.5 million to 2 million read pairs; deep-level samples got roughly 5-6 million. Using immunoSEQ multiplex PCR, the repertoire was profiled, and TCRdb retains in-frame clones only, with some absent. Here the sample spans approximately 45,000 clones, around 80% being singletons. Specimen: blood, collected at baseline. This TCR was recovered from a man in his 70s with non-small cell lung cancer.

Here the CDR3 reads CASSLSSGRFYEQYF. The CDR3 DNA reads TGTGCCAGCAGTTTGAGTAGCGGGAGGTTCTACGAGCAGTACTTC. The chain uses TRBV28 and TRBJ2-7; 10 bases map to TRBD2. J was trimmed by 3 bases and V by 3 bases; bases with no gene match: 5. The CDR3 loop spans 15 amino acids. Germline V gives CDR1 MDHEN, CDR2 SYDVKM. The full variable domain, rest sourced from reference TRBV28 and TRBJ2-7, is DVKVTQSSRYLVKRTGEKVFLECVQDMDHENMFWYRQDPGLGLRLIYFSYDVKMKEKGDIPEGYSVSREKKERFSLILESASTNQTSMYLCASSLSSGRFYEQYFGPGTRLTVT.